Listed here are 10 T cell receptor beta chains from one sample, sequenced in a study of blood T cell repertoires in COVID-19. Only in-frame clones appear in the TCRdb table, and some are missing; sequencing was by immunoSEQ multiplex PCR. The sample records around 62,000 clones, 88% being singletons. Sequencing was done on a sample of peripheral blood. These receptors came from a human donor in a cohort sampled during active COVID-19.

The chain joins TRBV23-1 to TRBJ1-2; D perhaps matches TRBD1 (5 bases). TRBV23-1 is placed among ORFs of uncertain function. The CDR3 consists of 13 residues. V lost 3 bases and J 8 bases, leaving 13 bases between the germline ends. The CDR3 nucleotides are TGCGCCAGCAGTCATAATGGGGAGGGGGGCTACACCTTC. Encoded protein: CASSHNGEGGYTF.

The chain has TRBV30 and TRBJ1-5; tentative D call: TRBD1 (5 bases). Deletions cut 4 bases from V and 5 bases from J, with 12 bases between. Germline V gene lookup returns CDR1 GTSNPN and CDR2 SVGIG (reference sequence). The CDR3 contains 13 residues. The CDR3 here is CAWTVGEDQPQHF. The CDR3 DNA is TGTGCCTGGACGGTGGGGGAGGATCAGCCCCAGCATTTT.

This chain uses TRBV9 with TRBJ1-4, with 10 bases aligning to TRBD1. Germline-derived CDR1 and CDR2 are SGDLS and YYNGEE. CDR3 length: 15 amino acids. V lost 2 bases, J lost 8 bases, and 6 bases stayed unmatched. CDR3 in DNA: TGTGCCAGCAGCGTCAAAGGGACAGGGGTCGAAAAACTGTTTTTT. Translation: CASSVKGTGVEKLFF.

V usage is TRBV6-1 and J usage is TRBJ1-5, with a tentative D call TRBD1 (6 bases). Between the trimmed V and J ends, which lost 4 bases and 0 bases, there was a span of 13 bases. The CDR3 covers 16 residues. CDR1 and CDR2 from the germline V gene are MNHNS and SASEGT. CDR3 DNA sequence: TGTGCCAGCAGTGCTTCAGGGGTGGTTAGCAATCAGCCCCAGCATTTT. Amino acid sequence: CASSASGVVSNQPQHF.

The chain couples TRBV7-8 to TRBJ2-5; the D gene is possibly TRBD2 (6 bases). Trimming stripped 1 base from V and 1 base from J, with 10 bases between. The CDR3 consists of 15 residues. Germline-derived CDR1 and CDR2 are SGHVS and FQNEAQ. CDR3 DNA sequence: TGTGCCAGCAGCTTAGGGGCGGGGCGCCAAGAGACCCAGTACTTC. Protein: CASSLGAGRQETQYF.

The CDR3 DNA sequence: TGCGCCAGCAGCTTTGGTCAGGGCATCACTGAAGCTTTCTTT. Its protein is CASSFGQGITEAFF. The V call is TRBV5-1, the J call TRBJ1-1; possibly TRBD1 for D (5 bases). In germline, CDR1 is SGHRS, CDR2 YFSETQ. Trimming took 2 bases from V and 4 from J, leaving 12 bases between them. This CDR3 contains 14 residues.

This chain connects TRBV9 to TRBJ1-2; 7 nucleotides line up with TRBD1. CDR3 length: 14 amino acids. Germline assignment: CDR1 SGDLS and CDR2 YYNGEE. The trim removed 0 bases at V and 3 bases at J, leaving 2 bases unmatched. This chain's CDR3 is CASSVGQGDYGYTF. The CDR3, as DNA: TGTGCCAGCAGCGTAGGACAGGGCGACTATGGCTACACCTTC.

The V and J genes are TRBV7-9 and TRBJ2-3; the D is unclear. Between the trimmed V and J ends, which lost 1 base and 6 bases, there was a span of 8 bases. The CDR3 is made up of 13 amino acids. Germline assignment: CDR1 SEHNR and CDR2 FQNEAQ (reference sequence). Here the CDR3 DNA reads TGTGCCAGCAGCTTAGACACTATGGATACGCAGTATTTT. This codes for CASSLDTMDTQYF.

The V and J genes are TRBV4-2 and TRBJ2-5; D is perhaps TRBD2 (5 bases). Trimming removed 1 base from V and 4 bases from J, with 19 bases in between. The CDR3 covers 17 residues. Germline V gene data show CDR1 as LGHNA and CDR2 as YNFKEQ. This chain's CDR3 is CASSQGGLIGRSETQYF. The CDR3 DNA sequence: TGTGCCAGCAGCCAAGGCGGGCTAATTGGGAGATCAGAGACCCAGTACTTC.

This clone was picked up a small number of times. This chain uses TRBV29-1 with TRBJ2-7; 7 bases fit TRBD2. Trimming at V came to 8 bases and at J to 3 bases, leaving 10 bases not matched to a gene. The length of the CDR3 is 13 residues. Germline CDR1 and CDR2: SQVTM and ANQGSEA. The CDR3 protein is CSYSMGRVYEQYF. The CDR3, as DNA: TGCAGCTACTCCATGGGGAGGGTCTACGAGCAGTACTTC.